Sequencing of this T cell receptor (beta chain) was carried out in a study of T cells in Graves' hyperthyroidism and ophthalmopathy. Overall study: Peripheral blood specimens were obtained at initial diagnosis, prior to any treatment. Study-level findings and limits: Among clonotypes expanded in thyroid above 0.001, most were also found in blood.

Trimming took 6 bases from V and 6 from J; bases not matched to a gene: 9. CDR3 size: 15 residues. Germline assignment: CDR1 ENHRY and CDR2 SYGVKD. Authors of the study amplified TCR beta CDR3 regions from RNA transcripts. TCR CDR3 regions were first amplified by RT-PCR with HTBI primers. TCRdb redid the calling of the multiplex PCR reads with MiXCR, one entry per CDR3 protein. The sample holds approximately 350,000 distinct CDR3 sequences; around 15% are singletons and the top ten take approximately 19%. This clonotype was observed a handful of times. The antigen remains undetermined. This sequence originates from a woman aged 55-69 years with Graves' ophthalmopathy. The gene calls are TRBV10-3 and TRBJ2-2, with 8 bases aligning to TRBD2. The sequencing sample was made of blood. CDR3 sequence reads: CAIRQSGSRAGELFF. In nucleotides, the CDR3 is TGTGCCATCAGACAAAGCGGGAGTAGGGCCGGGGAGCTGTTTTTT.